The T cell receptor beta chain described here comes from a study of CD8 T cells in Susac syndrome. RNA was extracted with the RNeasy kit, and a quantity of 0.5 to 1 ug was reverse transcribed using random hexamers. A single record per CDR3 protein comes from TCRdb applying MiXCR to the immunoSEQ multiplex PCR reads. The sample yields about 52,000 distinct CDR3 sequences, around 93% seen once. The sequence came from a human donor with multiple sclerosis. Sequencing was performed on CD8+ T cells from PBMCs.

Here the CDR3 DNA reads TGTGCCACCAGTGATTCTACAGGGCTAGAGACCCAGTACTTC. Protein: CATSDSTGLETQYF. This chain joins TRBV24-1 and TRBJ2-5; TRBD1 is a possible D gene (6 bases). There are 14 residues in the CDR3. Deletions cut 2 bases from V and 4 bases from J, with 10 bases between. Germline CDR1 KGHDR, CDR2 SFDVKD.